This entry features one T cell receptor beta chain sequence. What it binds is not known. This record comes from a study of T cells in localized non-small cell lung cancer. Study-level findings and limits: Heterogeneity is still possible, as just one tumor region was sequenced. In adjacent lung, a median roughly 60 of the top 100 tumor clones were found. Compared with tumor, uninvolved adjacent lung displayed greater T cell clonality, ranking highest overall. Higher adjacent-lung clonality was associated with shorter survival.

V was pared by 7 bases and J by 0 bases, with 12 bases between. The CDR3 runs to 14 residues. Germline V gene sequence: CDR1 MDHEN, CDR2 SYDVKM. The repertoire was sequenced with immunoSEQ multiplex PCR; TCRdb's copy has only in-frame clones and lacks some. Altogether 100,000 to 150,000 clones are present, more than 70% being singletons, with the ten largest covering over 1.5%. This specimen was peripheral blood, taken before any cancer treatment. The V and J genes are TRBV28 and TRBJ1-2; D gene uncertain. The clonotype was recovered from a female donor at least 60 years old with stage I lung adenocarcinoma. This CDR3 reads CASTSGPPNYGYTF. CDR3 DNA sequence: TGTGCCAGCACCTCCGGTCCACCTAACTATGGCTACACCTTC.